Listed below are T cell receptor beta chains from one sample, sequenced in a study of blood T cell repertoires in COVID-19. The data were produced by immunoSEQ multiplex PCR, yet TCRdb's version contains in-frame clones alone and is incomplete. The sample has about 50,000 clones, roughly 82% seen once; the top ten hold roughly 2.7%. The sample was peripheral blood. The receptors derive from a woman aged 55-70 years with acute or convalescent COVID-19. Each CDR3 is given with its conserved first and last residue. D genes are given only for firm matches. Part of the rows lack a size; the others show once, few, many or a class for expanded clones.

TGCGCCAGCAGCTTGGGACTACGCGAGCAGTACTTC CASSLGLREQYF . TRBJ2-7 TRBV5-1 .
TGTGCCAGCAGCCCAGAGAACACTGAAGCTTTCTTT CASSPENTEAFF . TRBJ1-1 TRBV13 .
TGCGCCAGCAGCACCAGCGGGACCTCCTACAATGAGCAGTTCTTC CASSTSGTSYNEQFF TRBD2 TRBJ2-1 TRBV5-1 .
TGTGCCAGCAGCCAATGGGACGGTGGCGGGGGGACTGAAGCTTTCTTT CASSQWDGGGGTEAFF . TRBJ1-1 TRBV3-1/TRBV3-2 .
TGCGCCAGCAGTCCGGGAGGGAGTGAACAAGAGACCCAGTACTTC CASSPGGSEQETQYF TRBD2 TRBJ2-5 TRBV10-1 .
TGTGCCAGCAGCTTCAGGACAGCAGGGTATAATTCACCCCTCCACTTT CASSFRTAGYNSPLHF . TRBJ1-6 TRBV5-5 once
TGTGCCAGCAGCCCAGGGGGCCTGGGGCTTGCGGATACGCAGTATTTT CASSPGGLGLADTQYF TRBD1 TRBJ2-3 TRBV11-3 .
TGTGCCAGCAGTTCCACCCGAGGGGGACTACCACCAGATACGCAGTATTTT CASSSTRGGLPPDTQYF . TRBJ2-3 TRBV28 .
TGTGCCAGCAGCTTTGATTTGAGGGAGGAATCTTTCTTT CASSFDLREESFF . TRBJ1-1 TRBV5-6 .
TGTGCCAGCACCCAACACACCCTGACTGGAAACACCATATATTTT CASTQHTLTGNTIYF . TRBJ1-3 TRBV3-1/TRBV3-2 .
TGTGCCAGCAGCCCGGGGTCGGGGGGGACCTACGAGCAGTACTTC CASSPGSGGTYEQYF TRBD2 TRBJ2-7 TRBV6-6 .
TGTGCCAGCAGCTTATTGCCCAGGGATATTAGGACTGAAGCTTTCTTT CASSLLPRDIRTEAFF . TRBJ1-1 TRBV7-8 few
TGTGCCAGTAGTATGGGCCAGGGGAACACCGGGGAGCTGTTTTTT CASSMGQGNTGELFF . TRBJ2-2 TRBV19 .
TGTGCCAGCAGCCCTATGAACCCGCAGTCTAGCGGGAGACCGAACACCGGGGAGCTGTTTTTT CASSPMNPQSSGRPNTGELFF TRBD2 TRBJ2-2 TRBV14 .
TGTGCCAGCAGCTTGGGAGGGACAGGGGGGTACAATGAGCAGTTCTTC CASSLGGTGGYNEQFF TRBD1 TRBJ2-1 TRBV5-5 once
TGTGCCAGCAGCGTAGCATCCCAGGGGTATGAGCAGTTCTTC CASSVASQGYEQFF . TRBJ2-1 TRBV9 few
TGTGCCAGCAGCTTGGCCCGGGCAGGGCTTCGGAGCAATCAGCCCCAGCATTTT CASSLARAGLRSNQPQHF . TRBJ1-5 TRBV5-8 .
TGTGCCAGCAGCCAAGTCGGGAGAATTAACTATGGCTACACCTTC CASSQVGRINYGYTF . TRBJ1-2 TRBV4-2 few
TGTGCCAGCAGTTTGTTCCAGGGGTCCTACGAGCAGTACTTC CASSLFQGSYEQYF . TRBJ2-7 TRBV28 .
TGCGCCAGCAGCTTGGGTTCGGGGGTTAACTACGAGCAGTACTTC CASSLGSGVNYEQYF . TRBJ2-7 TRBV5-1 .
TGCGCCAGCAGCTTGGGACAGGGTATGACTGAAGCTTTCTTT CASSLGQGMTEAFF TRBD1 TRBJ1-1 TRBV5-1 .
TGCGCCAGCAGCTACAATACAGGGTCCTCTGCGCAGTACTTC CASSYNTGSSAQYF . TRBJ2-7 TRBV5-1 .
TGTGCCAGCAGCTTAGTCGGGGAAGGGACTGAAGCTTTCTTT CASSLVGEGTEAFF . TRBJ1-1 TRBV5-4 .
TGTGCCACCAGCAGAGGGGACAGGGGGATCGGTGGATCCGGTCAGCCCCAGCATTTT CATSRGDRGIGGSGQPQHF TRBD1 TRBJ1-5 TRBV15 .
TGTGCCAGCAGCTTCTCAGGGATAAATCAGCCCCAGCATTTT CASSFSGINQPQHF . TRBJ1-5 TRBV5-8 .
TGCAGCGTTCAAAGAACGCAGAATGGCTACACCTTC CSVQRTQNGYTF . TRBJ1-2 TRBV29-1 .
TGCGCCACCTCGGACAGAGGGGGTAACACTGAAGCTTTCTTT CATSDRGGNTEAFF . TRBJ1-1 TRBV5-1 .
TGTGCCAGCAGCCAGACAGGGAACACTGAAGCTTTCTTT CASSQTGNTEAFF . TRBJ1-1 TRBV6-2/TRBV6-3 .
TGCAGCGTTGGACAGGGGGCTAACTATGGCTACACCTTC CSVGQGANYGYTF TRBD1 TRBJ1-2 TRBV29-1 .
TGTGCCAGCAGCTTAGGGAGGGAGAATTCGAAAGAGACCCAGTACTTC CASSLGRENSKETQYF . TRBJ2-5 TRBV7-6 once
TGCGCCAGCAGCTCAGGACAGGGATCCTCCGTTCAGTACTTC CASSSGQGSSVQYF TRBD1 TRBJ2-4 TRBV5-1 .
TGTGCCAGCAGTCAGCCGTCGGGTACGCAGTATTTT CASSQPSGTQYF . TRBJ2-3 TRBV6-5 .
TGTGCCAGCAGCCAAGAGATGGACAGGCCAGCTATGGCTGAAGCTTTCTTT CASSQEMDRPAMAEAFF TRBD1 TRBJ1-1 TRBV3-1/TRBV3-2 .
TGTGCCAGCAGCCCGCCACTAGCGGGAGTTTATTTCAATGAGCAGTTCTTC CASSPPLAGVYFNEQFF . TRBJ2-1 TRBV12-1 .
TGTGCCACCAGTGATCGCCCGGACAATGAGCAGTTCTTC CATSDRPDNEQFF . TRBJ2-1 TRBV24-1 .
TGTGCCACCAGTGACCCACAGGGGGAGGTTACCGGGGAGCTGTTTTTT CATSDPQGEVTGELFF TRBD1 TRBJ2-2 TRBV24-1 once
TGTGCCAGCAGCCCGACCCCGGGGACAGGTGCCCTGGAGCTGTTTTTT CASSPTPGTGALELFF TRBD1 TRBJ2-2 TRBV9 .
TGTGCCAGCAGCTTGATAACAGGGGGCCTCACTGAAGCTTTCTTT CASSLITGGLTEAFF TRBD1 TRBJ1-1 TRBV7-2 .
TGTGCCAGCAGTTTGCGGCCAGCTCAGGGGAGATGGGAGACCCAGTACTTC CASSLRPAQGRWETQYF . TRBJ2-5 TRBV27 once
TGTGCCAGCAGTGAATGGGGCCCTAGCGGGGGCGAACAAGAGACCCAGTACTTC CASSEWGPSGGEQETQYF TRBD2 TRBJ2-5 TRBV25-1 few
TGTGCCAGCAGCTTAGGACAGGGGGTCTCTTCACCCCTCCACTTT CASSLGQGVSSPLHF TRBD1 TRBJ1-6 TRBV7-6 .
TGTGCCAGCAGCCCTGGGACAGGGGGCGTGTGGAACACTGAAGCTTTCTTT CASSPGTGGVWNTEAFF TRBD1 TRBJ1-1 TRBV11-2 .
TGTGCCAGTAGTTGGGGATGGGGACAGACATCCTACGAGCAGTACTTC CASSWGWGQTSYEQYF TRBD1 TRBJ2-7 TRBV19 .
TGTGCCAGCTCACCTATGGGCGGACAGGAGAACACTGAAGCTTTCTTT CASSPMGGQENTEAFF TRBD1 TRBJ1-1 TRBV18 .
TGTGCCAGCAGTGGGGCCGTGGAAGCTGGCTACACCTTC CASSGAVEAGYTF . TRBJ1-2 TRBV2 .
TGTGCCAGCAGTTTAAGTCAGGGTACTCAGCCCCAGCATTTT CASSLSQGTQPQHF . TRBJ1-5 TRBV28 once
TGCGCCAGCAGCTTGGTTAGGGGATTCACCGGGGAGCTGTTTTTT CASSLVRGFTGELFF . TRBJ2-2 TRBV5-1 .
TGTGCCAGCAGTGGTAGACGGGTGAACACTGAAGCTTTCTTT CASSGRRVNTEAFF . TRBJ1-1 TRBV2 .
TGTGCCAGCAGTTTCCGGGACAGGGGTCGGGTGGCTTTCTTT CASSFRDRGRVAFF TRBD1 TRBJ1-1 TRBV6-5 .